The T cell receptor (beta chain) described here comes from a study of CD8 T cells in Susac syndrome. Study information: Patients with Susac syndrome were therapy-naive, on corticosteroids, or on intravenous immunoglobulin alone at blood draw.

This CDR3 contains 14 residues. Trimming shortened V by 3 bases and J by 5 bases, and 11 bases separated the two germline ends. Germline lookup yields CDR1 MNHEY and CDR2 SMNVEV (reference sequence). Comments on this clonotype: Its specificity is not known.

Reverse transcription of roughly 0.45 to 1 ug RNA was carried out with random hexamers. TCRdb redid the calling of the immunoSEQ multiplex PCR reads with MiXCR, one entry per CDR3 protein. Of more than 65,000 distinct CDR3 sequences in the sample, around 95% were seen once. The patients with Susac syndrome were individuals who fulfilled the recently defined diagnostic criteria for disease that was either definite or probable. Study outcomes and limitations: Four to six Susac-specific public clones appeared in CD8+ TEMRA repertoires, and about 16 in total CD8+ repertoires. Maximal CD8+ clonal expansion in Susac was observed within TEMRA cells and among active patients.

The V call is TRBV27, the J call TRBJ2-1; D unclear. The origin of this receptor is a human donor with Susac syndrome. The specimen was CD8+ T cells from PBMCs. CDR3 DNA: TGTGCCAGCAGTTTTGGGCCAACAAACAATGAGCAGTTCTTC. Amino acids: CASSFGPTNNEQFF.